The clone carrying this T cell receptor beta chain was recorded a few times. The target antigen is unknown. The data are from a study of T-cell memory formation after mild COVID-19. Points from the study as a whole: Clones that shrank (day 15 to 85) were balanced CD4/CD8, whereas later expanders leaned CD4+. CD4+ contracting clones were found mainly in CM and EM, and CD8+ ones in EMRA.

TCRdb reanalysed the 5' RACE reads using MiXCR and keeps one entry per CDR3 protein. Seen here are approximately 260,000 distinct CDR3 sequences, around 15% observed once, and the top ten hold around 23%. Germline CDR1 MGHDK, CDR2 SYGVNS. The V end lost 1 base, the J end lost 1 base, and 7 bases lay between the germline ends. The CDR3 runs to 14 residues. Sequenced input: PBMCs or a T cell subset sorted from them (not recorded which). This TCR derives from a man between 18 and 29 years old who had mild COVID-19 (a few samples of this study predate the infection). Cell type and time point are not known. The chain employs TRBV25-1 and TRBJ1-2, with D perhaps TRBD1 (5 bases). CDR3 sequence: CASSELGLNYGYTF. CDR3 DNA: TGTGCCAGCAGTGAATTGGGGCTTAACTATGGCTACACCTTC.